Below, 13 T cell receptor beta chains from the same sample are listed, as sequenced in a study of shared clonotypes between healthy human individuals. Data came from immunoSEQ multiplex PCR; TCRdb stores just in-frame clones and leaves some out. The top ten hold over 10% of the sample, which has about 480,000 clones, approximately 85% seen once. What was sequenced was PBMCs. All receptors derive from a woman aged 35 to 49 in good health. Some clones in this sample may be carry-over from other donors' samples.

The chain links TRBV5-8 to TRBJ2-1, with a weak D call TRBD1 (5 bases). Per germline, CDR1 SGHTS and CDR2 YDEGEE. V lost 6 bases, J lost 12 bases, and 10 bases lay in between. This CDR3 region has 10 residues. The CDR3 here is CASTETVQFF. The CDR3 DNA reads as TGTGCCAGCACGGAGACAGTGCAGTTCTTC.

The J gene is TRBJ2-2, the V gene TRBV5-1, with 16 bases identical to TRBD2. Germline V CDR1 and CDR2: SGHRS, YFSETQ. The CDR3 spans 19 residues. The V and J ends lost 4 bases and 4 bases, in that order; junction bases with no gene match: 10. DNA of the CDR3: TGCGCCAGCAGCCCATCCGGGACTAGCGGGAGGGCCGGCACCGGGGAGCTGTTTTTT. Amino acids: CASSPSGTSGRAGTGELFF.

This chain joins TRBV15 and TRBJ2-2; 9 nucleotides align to TRBD1. Germline V gene sequence: CDR1 LNHNV, CDR2 YYDKDF (reference sequence). Trimming cost V 4 bases and J 3 bases; bases outside gene matches: 3. This CDR3 is built from 15 residues. CDR3 DNA sequence: TGTGCCACCAGCACGGGACAGGGTGACACCGGGGAGCTGTTTTTT. Its translation: CATSTGQGDTGELFF.

This chain connects TRBV4-2 to TRBJ2-7; D possibly corresponds to TRBD2 (6 bases). Germline loops: CDR1 LGHNA, CDR2 YNFKEQ. The CDR3 has 14 residues. V gave up 1 base and J gave up 3 bases, with 10 bases separating them. CDR3 residues: CASSQGRGVYEQYF. The CDR3 nucleotides read TGTGCCAGCAGCCAAGGTCGCGGGGTCTACGAGCAGTACTTC.

With respect to this clone: Since a much larger clone is just one base distant, this may be a read error. J is TRBJ1-2 and V is TRBV28; D is possibly TRBD1 (5 bases). In germline, CDR1 is MDHEN, CDR2 SYDVKM. Trimming took 6 bases from V and 6 from J, leaving 11 bases between them. The CDR3 extends over 12 amino acids. This CDR3 is CASSLPGHGYTF. CDR3 DNA sequence: TGTGCCAGCAGCCTCCCAGGGCATGGCTACACCTTC.

The chain joins TRBV7-6 to TRBJ2-1; no definite D call. Germline CDR1 and CDR2: SGHVS and FNYEAQ. Between the trimmed V and J ends, which lost 5 bases and 0 bases, there was a span of 17 bases. This CDR3 region has 17 residues. The chain's CDR3 is CASSARFVGSSYNEQFF. CDR3 DNA: TGTGCCAGCAGCGCCAGGTTCGTAGGTAGCTCCTACAATGAGCAGTTCTTC.

For this clone: Other nucleotide sequences from this sample produce the same CDR3. This chain connects TRBV19 to TRBJ2-7; 10 bases agree with TRBD1. V gave up 4 bases and J gave up 4 bases; unmatched junction bases: 7. Germline V CDR1 and CDR2: LNHDA, SQIVND (reference sequence). The CDR3 runs to 15 residues. CDR3 DNA sequence: TGTGCCAGTAGTACCCCGGGACAGGGGTCGTACGAGCAGTACTTC. Translated, it gives CASSTPGQGSYEQYF. The variable domain in full, with the rest retrieved from reference TRBV19 and TRBJ2-7, is DGGITQSPKYLFRKEGQNVTLSCEQNLNHDAMYWYRQDPGQGLRLIYYSQIVNDFQKGDIAEGYSVSREKKESFPLTVTSAQKNPTAFYLCASSTPGQGSYEQYFGPGTRLTVT.

This clone was detected only once. CDR3 sequence: CASSQDLGLGQPQHF. The CDR3, as DNA: TGCGCCAGCAGCCAAGATCTAGGGTTAGGTCAGCCCCAGCATTTT. The rearrangement joins TRBV4-1 to TRBJ1-5; D remains ambiguous. CDR3 length: 15 residues. The V gene's germline CDR1 is MGHRA and CDR2 YSYEKL. Trimming took off 0 bases at V and 6 bases at J, with 12 bases between the two ends.

This clone came up a few times. CDR3 protein: CASTWGGSASSYNEQFF. The CDR3 DNA reads as TGTGCCAGCACCTGGGGAGGTAGCGCAAGCTCCTACAATGAGCAGTTCTTC. The J gene is TRBJ2-1, the V gene TRBV7-9, with D tentatively TRBD2 (6 bases). Germline V gene sequence: CDR1 SEHNR, CDR2 FQNEAQ (reference sequence). The CDR3 covers 17 residues. Trimming removed 7 bases from V and 0 bases from J, with 19 bases in between.

J is TRBJ1-2 and V is TRBV28; 12 positions match TRBD1. J gave up 5 bases and V 6 bases, and 7 bases lay outside the gene matches. The V gene's germline CDR1 is MDHEN and CDR2 SYDVKM. CDR3 length: 15 residues. This CDR3 is CASSRGTGGWYGYTF. CDR3 coding DNA: TGTGCCAGCAGCCGGGGGACAGGGGGCTGGTATGGCTACACCTTC.

The V gene is TRBV7-8, the J gene TRBJ1-2; tentatively, D is TRBD1 (5 bases). Germline V gene sequence: CDR1 SGHVS, CDR2 FQNEAQ. With 3 bases removed from V and 3 bases from J, the gap between germline ends came to 14 bases. This CDR3 has 15 amino acids. CDR3 nucleotide sequence: TGTGCCAGCAGCTTGGGGGATTGGAACTACTATGGCTACACCTTC. This sequence encodes CASSLGDWNYYGYTF.

This clone was observed a few times. The chain employs TRBV5-1 and TRBJ2-3; 10 bases agree with TRBD2. Germline lookup yields CDR1 SGHRS and CDR2 YFSETQ. Trimming cost V 4 bases and J 3 bases; bases outside gene matches: 5. The CDR3 has 15 amino acids. CDR3 sequence reads: CASSTGLAVTDTQYF. For the CDR3, the DNA is TGCGCCAGCAGCACCGGACTAGCGGTTACAGATACGCAGTATTTT.

The V gene is TRBV9, the J gene TRBJ2-1; D perhaps matches TRBD2 (5 bases). CDR3 size: 14 residues. The germline V gene encodes CDR1 SGDLS and CDR2 YYNGEE. With 1 base removed from V and 7 bases from J, the gap between germline ends came to 12 bases. Written as DNA, the CDR3 is TGTGCCAGCAGCGTACGACTGACGGGGAATGAGCAGTTCTTC. Translation: CASSVRLTGNEQFF.